This T cell receptor beta chain emerged from a study of blood T cells in healthy people across ages. Through a sample-barcoded 5' primer and a J-beta primer mix, a second PCR was run for roughly 6 to 11 cycles. TCRdb re-called the 5' RACE reads through MiXCR, storing one row per CDR3 protein. Among some 890,000 distinct CDR3 sequences listed, almost 30% were seen once. They isolated at least 6 million PBMCs from each sample. At least ten counts were recorded for this clonotype. Antigen unknown. Study outcomes and limitations: No one knew whether donors had CMV, which possibly confounded expanded clonotype changes.

This sample was also put to use in a study of T cells of mothers and their children. That source adds: Sequencing got over 9 million TCR beta CDR3 reads from each mother and roughly 2.7 million from each child.

Material for sequencing was blood. The TCR originated in a woman between 35 and 50 years old in good health.

The CDR3 sequence is CASSHRGGEQYF. CDR3 bases: TGTGCCAGCAGCCACAGGGGCGGCGAGCAGTACTTC. The V gene is TRBV2, the J gene TRBJ2-7; TRBD1 agrees at 7 bases. J gave up 6 bases and V 6 bases, and 5 bases lay outside the gene matches. This CDR3 comprises 12 residues. CDR1 and CDR2 from the germline V gene are SNHLY and FYNNEI.